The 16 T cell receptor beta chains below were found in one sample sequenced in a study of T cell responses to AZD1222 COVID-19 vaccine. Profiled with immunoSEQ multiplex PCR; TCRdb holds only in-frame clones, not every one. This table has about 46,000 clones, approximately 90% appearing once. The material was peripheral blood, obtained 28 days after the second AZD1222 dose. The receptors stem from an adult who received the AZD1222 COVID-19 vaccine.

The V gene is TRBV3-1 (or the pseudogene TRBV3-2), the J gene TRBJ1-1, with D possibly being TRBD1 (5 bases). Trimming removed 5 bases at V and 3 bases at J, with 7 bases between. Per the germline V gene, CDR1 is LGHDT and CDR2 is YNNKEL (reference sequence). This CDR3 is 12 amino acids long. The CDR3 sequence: CASSSGYTEAFF. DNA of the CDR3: TGTGCCAGCAGCTCAGGGTACACTGAAGCTTTCTTT.

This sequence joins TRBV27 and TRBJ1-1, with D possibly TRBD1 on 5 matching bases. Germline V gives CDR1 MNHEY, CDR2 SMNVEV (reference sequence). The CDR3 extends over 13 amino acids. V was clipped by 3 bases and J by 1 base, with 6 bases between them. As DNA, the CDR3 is TGTGCCAGCAGTTTTGGGGCGAACACTGAAGCTTTCTTT. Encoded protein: CASSFGANTEAFF.

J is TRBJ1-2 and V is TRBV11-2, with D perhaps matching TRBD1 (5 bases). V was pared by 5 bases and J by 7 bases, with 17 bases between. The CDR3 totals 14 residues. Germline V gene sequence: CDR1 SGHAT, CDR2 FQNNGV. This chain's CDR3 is CASSERRGSGGYTF. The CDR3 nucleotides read TGTGCCAGCAGCGAAAGAAGGGGTTCCGGTGGCTACACCTTC.

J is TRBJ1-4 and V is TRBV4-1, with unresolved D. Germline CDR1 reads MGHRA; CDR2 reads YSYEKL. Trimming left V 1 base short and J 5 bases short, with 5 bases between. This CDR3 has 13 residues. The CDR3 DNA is TGCGCCAGCAGCCAAGTTAGAAATGAAAAACTGTTTTTT. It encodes CASSQVRNEKLFF.

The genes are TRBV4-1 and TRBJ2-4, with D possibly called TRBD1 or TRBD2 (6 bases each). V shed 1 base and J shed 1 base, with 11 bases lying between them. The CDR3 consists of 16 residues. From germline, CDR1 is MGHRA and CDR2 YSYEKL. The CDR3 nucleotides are TGCGCCAGCAGCCAAGCTTGGGGGGCGGCCAAAAACATTCAGTACTTC. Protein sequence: CASSQAWGAAKNIQYF.

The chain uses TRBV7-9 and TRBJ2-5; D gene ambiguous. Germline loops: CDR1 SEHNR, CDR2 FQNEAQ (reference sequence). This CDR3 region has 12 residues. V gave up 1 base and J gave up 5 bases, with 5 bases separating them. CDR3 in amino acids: CASSLGAETQYF. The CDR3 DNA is TGTGCCAGCAGCTTAGGGGCGGAGACCCAGTACTTC.

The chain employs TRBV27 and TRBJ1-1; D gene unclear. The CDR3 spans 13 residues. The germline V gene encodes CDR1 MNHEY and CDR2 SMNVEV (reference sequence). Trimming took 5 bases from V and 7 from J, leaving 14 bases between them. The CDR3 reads CASSRPGGFEAFF. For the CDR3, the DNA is TGTGCCAGCAGTCGCCCCGGTGGTTTTGAAGCTTTCTTT.

CDR3 DNA sequence: TGTGCCAGCAGCCTTGCGGGGACAGACTCTTTGAGGGAGCAGTACTTC. This sequence encodes CASSLAGTDSLREQYF. The chain recombines TRBV4-2 with TRBJ2-7, with D perhaps TRBD1 (7 bases). V lost 4 bases to trimming and J lost 7 bases, with 23 bases between them. CDR3 length: 16 residues. Per the germline V gene, CDR1 is LGHNA and CDR2 is YNFKEQ.

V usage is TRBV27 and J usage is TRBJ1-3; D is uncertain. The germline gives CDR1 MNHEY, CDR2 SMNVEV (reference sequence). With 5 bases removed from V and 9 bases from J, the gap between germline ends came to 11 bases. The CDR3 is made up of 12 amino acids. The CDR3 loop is CASSPPPGTIYF. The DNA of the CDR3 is TGTGCCAGCAGTCCACCCCCCGGCACCATATATTTT.

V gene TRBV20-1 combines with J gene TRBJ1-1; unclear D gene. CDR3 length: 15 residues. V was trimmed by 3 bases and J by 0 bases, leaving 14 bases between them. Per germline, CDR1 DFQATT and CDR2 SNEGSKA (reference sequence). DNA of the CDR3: TGCAGTGCTAGTAGCGGGTTGGGCTTGAACACTGAAGCTTTCTTT. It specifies CSASSGLGLNTEAFF.

CDR3 loop: CASRPGQTNTEAFF. The DNA for the CDR3 is TGTGCCAGCAGGCCGGGACAGACGAACACTGAAGCTTTCTTT. The gene calls are TRBV6-4 and TRBJ1-1, with TRBD1 matching over 7 bases. The CDR3 spans 14 residues. CDR1 is MRHNA, CDR2 SNTAGT, per germline. With 6 bases clipped from V and 1 base from J, the junction kept 5 bases outside the gene matches.

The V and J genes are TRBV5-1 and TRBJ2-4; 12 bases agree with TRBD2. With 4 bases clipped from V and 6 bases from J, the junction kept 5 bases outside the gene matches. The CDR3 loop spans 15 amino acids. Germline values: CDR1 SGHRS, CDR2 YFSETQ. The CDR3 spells CASSPTSGSPNIQYF. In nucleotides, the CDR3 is TGCGCCAGCAGCCCGACTAGCGGGAGTCCAAACATTCAGTACTTC. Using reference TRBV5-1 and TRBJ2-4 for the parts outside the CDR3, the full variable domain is KAGVTQTPRYLIKTRGQQVTLSCSPISGHRSVSWYQQTPGQGLQFLFEYFSETQRNKGNFPGRFSGRQFSNSRSEMNVSTLELGDSALYLCASSPTSGSPNIQYFGAGTRLSVL.

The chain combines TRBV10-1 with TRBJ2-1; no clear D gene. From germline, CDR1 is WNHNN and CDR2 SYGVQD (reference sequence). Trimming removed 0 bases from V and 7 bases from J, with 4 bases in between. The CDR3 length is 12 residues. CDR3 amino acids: CASSESGNEQFF. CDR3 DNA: TGCGCCAGCAGTGAGTCTGGGAATGAGCAGTTCTTC.

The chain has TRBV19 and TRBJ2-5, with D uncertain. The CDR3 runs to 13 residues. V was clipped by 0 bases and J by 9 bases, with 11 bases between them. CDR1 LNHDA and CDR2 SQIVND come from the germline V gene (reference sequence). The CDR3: CASSIDPVSPQYF. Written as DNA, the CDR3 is TGTGCCAGTAGTATAGACCCCGTCAGTCCCCAGTACTTC. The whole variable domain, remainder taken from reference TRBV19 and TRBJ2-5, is DGGITQSPKYLFRKEGQNVTLSCEQNLNHDAMYWYRQDPGQGLRLIYYSQIVNDFQKGDIAEGYSVSREKKESFPLTVTSAQKNPTAFYLCASSIDPVSPQYFGPGTRLLVL.

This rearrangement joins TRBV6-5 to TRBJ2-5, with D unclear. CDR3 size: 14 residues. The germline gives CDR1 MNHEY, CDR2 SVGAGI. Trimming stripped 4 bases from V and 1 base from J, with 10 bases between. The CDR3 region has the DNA TGTGCCAGCAGTTCGCTAGGTACCCAAGAGACCCAGTACTTC. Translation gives CASSSLGTQETQYF.

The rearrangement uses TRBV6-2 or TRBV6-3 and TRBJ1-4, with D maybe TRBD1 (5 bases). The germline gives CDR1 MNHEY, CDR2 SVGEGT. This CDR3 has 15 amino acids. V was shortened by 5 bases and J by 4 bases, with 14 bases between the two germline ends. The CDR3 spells CASSPEGLINEKLFF. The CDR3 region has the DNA TGTGCCAGCAGTCCGGAGGGGTTAATTAATGAAAAACTGTTTTTT.